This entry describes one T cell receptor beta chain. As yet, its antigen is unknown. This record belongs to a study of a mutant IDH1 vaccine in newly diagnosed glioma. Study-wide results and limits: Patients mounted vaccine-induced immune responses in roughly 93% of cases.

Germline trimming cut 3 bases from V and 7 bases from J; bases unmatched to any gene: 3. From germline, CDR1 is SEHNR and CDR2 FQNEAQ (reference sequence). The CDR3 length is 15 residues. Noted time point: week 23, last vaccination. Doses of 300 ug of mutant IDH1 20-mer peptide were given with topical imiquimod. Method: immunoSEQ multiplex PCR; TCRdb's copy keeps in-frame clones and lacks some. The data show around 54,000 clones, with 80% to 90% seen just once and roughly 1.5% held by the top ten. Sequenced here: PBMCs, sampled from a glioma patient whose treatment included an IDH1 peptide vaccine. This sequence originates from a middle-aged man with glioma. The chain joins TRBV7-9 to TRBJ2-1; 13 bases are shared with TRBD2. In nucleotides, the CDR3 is TGTGCCAGCAGCTTGAGGACTAGCGGGAGAAATGAGCAGTTCTTC. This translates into CASSLRTSGRNEQFF.